This T cell receptor beta chain originates from a study of stem cell transplantation in POMP-related autoinflammatory disease. The CDR3 is 16 residues long. V was pared by 1 base and J by 7 bases, with 11 bases of the junction left unmatched. The germline V gene encodes CDR1 SGHVS and CDR2 FQNEAQ. Sequencing used immunoSEQ multiplex PCR; TCRdb keeps in-frame clones, though not all of them. Altogether over 25,000 clones are present, roughly 88% being singletons, with the ten largest covering around 0.72%. The TCR originated in a human donor with POMP-related autoinflammation and immune dysregulation (PRAID). The V and J genes are TRBV7-8 and TRBJ2-7; 9 positions agree with TRBD1. Specimen: CD4+ T cells from PBMCs, collected before stem cell transplantation. CDR3 in amino acids: CASSLVAQGATGEQYF. The DNA of the CDR3 is TGTGCCAGCAGCTTAGTGGCACAGGGGGCGACGGGAGAGCAGTACTTC. The full variable domain, with the rest looked up from reference TRBV7-8 and TRBJ2-7, is GAGVSQSPRYKVAKRGQDVALRCDPISGHVSLFWYQQALGQGPEFLTYFQNEAQLDKSGLPSDRFFAERPEGSVSTLKIQRTQQEDSAVYLCASSLVAQGATGEQYFGPGTRLTVT.